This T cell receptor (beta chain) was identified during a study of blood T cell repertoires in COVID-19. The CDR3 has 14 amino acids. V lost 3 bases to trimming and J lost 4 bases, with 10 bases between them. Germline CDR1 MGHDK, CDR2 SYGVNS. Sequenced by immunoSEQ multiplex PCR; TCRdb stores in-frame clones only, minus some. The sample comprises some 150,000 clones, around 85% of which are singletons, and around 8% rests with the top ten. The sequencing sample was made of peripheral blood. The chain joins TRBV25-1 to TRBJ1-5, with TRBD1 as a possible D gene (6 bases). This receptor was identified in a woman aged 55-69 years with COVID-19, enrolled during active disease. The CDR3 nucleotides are TGTGCCAGCAGTGATGGGGGCGTGAATCAGCCCCAGCATTTT. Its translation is CASSDGGVNQPQHF.